A selection of T cell receptor beta chains follows, all from one sample in a study of Ad26.COV2.S vaccination and SARS-CoV-2 variants. Clones were read by immunoSEQ multiplex PCR, and TCRdb kept only the in-frame ones, dropping some. The table has fewer than 400,000 clones, approximately 86% seen once. This material consisted of peripheral blood, taken in a trial of Ad26.COV2.S vaccine versus placebo. Receptors originate from a person between 18 and 65 years old who received the Ad26.COV2.S COVID-19 vaccine or a placebo. CDR3s include the opening cysteine and the closing phenylalanine or tryptophan. The D gene is left open where the match is weak. Clone size is stated in some rows and not others, as once, few, many or a class when expanded.

>TRBV6-5|-|TRBJ1-6|-
CASSYVSPWAPLHF
TGTGCCAGCAGTTACGTCAGCCCTTGGGCACCCCTCCACTTT
>TRBV3-1/TRBV3-2|TRBD2|TRBJ2-6|-
CASSQAGGEAGANVLTF
TGTGCCAGCAGCCAAGCCGGGGGGGAGGCTGGGGCCAACGTCCTGACTTTC
>TRBV5-3|-|TRBJ1-2|once
CARSLYKGQGYTF
TGTGCCAGAAGCTTGTATAAGGGGCAAGGCTACACCTTC
>TRBV25-1|-|TRBJ2-1|-
CASSVRGRDYNEQFF
TGTGCCAGCAGTGTTCGGGGCAGGGACTACAATGAGCAGTTCTTC
>TRBV6-5|TRBD1|TRBJ1-2|-
CASSWTGNDYGYTF
TGTGCCAGCAGTTGGACAGGGAACGACTATGGCTACACCTTC
>TRBV4-1|-|TRBJ1-2|-
CASSQADGGSYTF
TGCGCCAGCAGCCAAGCCGACGGGGGTAGCTACACCTTC
>TRBV23-1|-|TRBJ2-1|-
CASSQAQVDEQFF
TGCGCCAGCAGTCAAGCTCAGGTCGATGAGCAGTTCTTC
>TRBV5-4|-|TRBJ1-6|once
CATGQRDDSPLHF
TGTGCCACCGGACAAAGGGATGATTCACCCCTCCACTTT
>TRBV5-1|-|TRBJ2-2|-
CASSLTSGSGTGELFF
TGCGCCAGCAGCCTTACGTCAGGCTCTGGCACCGGGGAGCTGTTTTTT
>TRBV19|-|TRBJ1-1|-
CASSIQGAGSTEAFF
TGTGCCAGTAGTATCCAGGGCGCGGGGAGCACTGAAGCTTTCTTT
>TRBV30|-|TRBJ1-2|once
CAWNFWGGNTYTF
TGTGCCTGGAACTTCTGGGGGGGTAACACCTACACCTTC
>TRBV12-3/TRBV12-4|-|TRBJ1-1|-
CASSLGGFAEAFF
TGTGCCAGCAGTTTAGGAGGTTTTGCTGAAGCTTTCTTT
>TRBV3-1/TRBV3-2|-|TRBJ2-3|once
CASSQDHGGTLGQYF
TGTGCCAGCAGCCAAGATCATGGCGGGACCCTGGGGCAGTATTTT